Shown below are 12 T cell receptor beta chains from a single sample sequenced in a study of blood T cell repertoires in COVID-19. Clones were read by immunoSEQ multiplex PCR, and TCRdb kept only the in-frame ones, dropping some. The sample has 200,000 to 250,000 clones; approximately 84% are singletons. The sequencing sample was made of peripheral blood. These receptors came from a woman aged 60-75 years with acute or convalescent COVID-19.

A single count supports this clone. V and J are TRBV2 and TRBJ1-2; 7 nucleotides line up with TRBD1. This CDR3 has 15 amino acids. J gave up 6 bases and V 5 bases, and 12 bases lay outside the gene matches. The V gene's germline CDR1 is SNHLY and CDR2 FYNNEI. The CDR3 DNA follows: TGTGCCAGCAGTCGTACAGGGGCCCGCAACGATGGCTACACCTTC. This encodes CASSRTGARNDGYTF.

The CDR3 region has the DNA TGTGCCAGCAGCCAAGGGTGGGACAGGGGGCGTTATGAGCAGTTCTTC. Its protein is CASSQGWDRGRYEQFF. The chain links TRBV14 to TRBJ2-1; 12 bases fit TRBD1. This CDR3 region has 16 residues. The V gene end was trimmed by 1 base and the J gene end by 8 bases; junction bases not matched to a gene: 6. Germline CDR1 SGHDN, CDR2 FVKESK.

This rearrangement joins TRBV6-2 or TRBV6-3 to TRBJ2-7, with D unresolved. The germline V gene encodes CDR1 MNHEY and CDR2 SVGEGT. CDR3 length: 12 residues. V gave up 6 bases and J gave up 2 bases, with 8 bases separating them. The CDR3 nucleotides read TGTGCCAGCAGCTATTGGCCCTACGAGCAGTACTTC. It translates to CASSYWPYEQYF.

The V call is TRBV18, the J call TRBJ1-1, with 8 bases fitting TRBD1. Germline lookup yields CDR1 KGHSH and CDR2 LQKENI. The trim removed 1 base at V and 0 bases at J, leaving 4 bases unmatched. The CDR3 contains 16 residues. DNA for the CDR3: TGTGCCAGCTCACCACGGTTGACAGGGGTGAACACTGAAGCTTTCTTT. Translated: CASSPRLTGVNTEAFF.

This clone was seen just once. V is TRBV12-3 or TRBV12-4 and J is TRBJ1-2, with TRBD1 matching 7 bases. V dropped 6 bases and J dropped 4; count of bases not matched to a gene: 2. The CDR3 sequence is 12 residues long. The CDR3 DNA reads TGTGCCAGCAGACAGGGGATCTATGGCTACACCTTC. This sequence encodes CASRQGIYGYTF.

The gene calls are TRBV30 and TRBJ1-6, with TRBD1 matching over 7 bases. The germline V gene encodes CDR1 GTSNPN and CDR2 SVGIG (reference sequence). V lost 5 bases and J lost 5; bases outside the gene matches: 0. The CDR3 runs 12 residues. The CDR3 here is CAWDRDNSPLHF. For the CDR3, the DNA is TGTGCCTGGGACAGGGATAATTCACCCCTCCACTTT.

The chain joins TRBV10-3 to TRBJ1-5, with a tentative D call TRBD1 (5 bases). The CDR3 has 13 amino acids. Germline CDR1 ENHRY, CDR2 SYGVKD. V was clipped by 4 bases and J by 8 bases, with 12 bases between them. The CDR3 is CAISGRGGEPQHF. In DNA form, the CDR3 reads TGTGCCATCAGTGGAAGGGGCGGGGAGCCCCAGCATTTT.

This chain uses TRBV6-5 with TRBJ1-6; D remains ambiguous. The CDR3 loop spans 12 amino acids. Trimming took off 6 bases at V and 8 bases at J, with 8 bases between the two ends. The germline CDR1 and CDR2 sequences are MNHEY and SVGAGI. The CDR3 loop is CASRVGDSPLHF. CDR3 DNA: TGTGCCAGCAGGGTCGGGGATTCACCCCTCCACTTT.

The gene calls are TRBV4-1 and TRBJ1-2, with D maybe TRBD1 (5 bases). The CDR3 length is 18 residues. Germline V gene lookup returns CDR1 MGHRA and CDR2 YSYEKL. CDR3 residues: CPTSRRDLAGGVNDGYTF. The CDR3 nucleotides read TGCCCCACCAGCCGACGGGATCTGGCTGGAGGGGTGAACGATGGCTACACCTTC.

The DNA of the CDR3 is TGTGCCAGCAGCCTTGGGTTACTAGCGGGAGAGACCCAGTACTTC. The encoded protein is CASSLGLLAGETQYF. The gene calls are TRBV13 and TRBJ2-5; 9 bases fit TRBD2. Germline assignment: CDR1 PRHDT and CDR2 FYEKMQ (reference sequence). The CDR3 consists of 15 residues. V was pared by 5 bases and J by 4 bases, with 8 bases of the junction left unmatched.

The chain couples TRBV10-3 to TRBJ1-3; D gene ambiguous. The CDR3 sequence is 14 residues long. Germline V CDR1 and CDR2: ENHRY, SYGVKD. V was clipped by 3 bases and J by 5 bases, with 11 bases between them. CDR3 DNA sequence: TGTGCCATCAGTGACGGAGGAGACCGAAACACCATATATTTT. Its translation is CAISDGGDRNTIYF.

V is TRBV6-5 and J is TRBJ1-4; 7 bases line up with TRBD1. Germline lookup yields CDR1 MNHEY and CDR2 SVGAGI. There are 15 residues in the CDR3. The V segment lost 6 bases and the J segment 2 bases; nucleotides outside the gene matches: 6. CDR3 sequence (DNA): TGTGCCAGCAGAGTAGGGGGCTGGACTAATGAAAAACTGTTTTTT. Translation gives CASRVGGWTNEKLFF.